This T cell receptor beta chain was sequenced in a study of blood T cells in healthy people across ages. Whole-study findings and limits: Roughly linearly, TCR beta diversity per million T cells fell as age increased.

The germline V gene has CDR1 DFQATT and CDR2 SNEGSKA (reference sequence). Trimming took 6 bases from V and 10 from J, leaving 19 bases between them. This CDR3 is built from 14 residues. With a J-beta primer mix and a sample-barcoded 5' primer, a second PCR ran roughly 6 to 11 cycles. TCRdb independently ran MiXCR on the 5' RACE reads; one entry per CDR3 protein. The sample has 800,000 or so distinct CDR3 sequences; approximately 59% are singletons. This clonotype was seen only a few times. Its antigen is still unknown. The individuals who served as donors were healthy Caucasians living in Russia, aged about 6 to 100.

The receptor's source is a man younger than 45 in good health. The sample taken for sequencing was blood. This chain links TRBV20-1 with TRBJ1-6; no clear D gene. In DNA form, the CDR3 reads TGCAGTGCCGATCCCTCAGTCGCGGCGTCACCCCTCCACTTT. This gives the protein CSADPSVAASPLHF.